This record concerns one TCR beta chain sequence. The data were obtained in a study of cytomegalovirus exposure and HLA in healthy donors. PCR amplification relied on 60 Vbeta primers (plus 13 Jbeta primers). Assay: immunoSEQ multiplex PCR; the TCRdb copy retains only in-frame clones and omits some. The repertoire has under 150,000 clones, 63% of them found once; the top ten carry approximately 9.1%. Germline CDR1 SNHLY, CDR2 FYNNEI. The CDR3 loop spans 14 amino acids. The V segment lost 5 bases and the J segment 2 bases; nucleotides outside the gene matches: 5. Sequenced material: PBMCs. The receptor's source is a man aged 35 to 55 in good health and CMV-seropositive. V usage is TRBV2 and J usage is TRBJ2-5, with TRBD1 matching 7 bases. CDR3 coding DNA: TGTGCCAGCAGTATCGGGACAGCGCAAGAGACCCAGTACTTC. It codes for CASSIGTAQETQYF.